Listed here are 22 T cell receptor beta chains from one sample, sequenced in a study of cytomegalovirus exposure and HLA in healthy donors. With 60 Vbeta and 13 Jbeta primers, the PCR was carried out. The data were produced by immunoSEQ multiplex PCR, yet TCRdb's version contains in-frame clones alone and is incomplete. The sample carries fewer than 250,000 clones, 83% recorded once. The sequencing input was PBMCs. These receptors were obtained from a girl under 18 in good health and CMV-seronegative.

The gene calls are TRBV28 and TRBJ2-3; D is unresolved. CDR1 is MDHEN, CDR2 SYDVKM, per germline. The CDR3 sequence is 14 residues long. V lost 7 bases and J lost 2, with 13 bases in between. The CDR3: CASTARYYTDTQYF. CDR3 DNA: TGTGCCAGCACCGCTCGCTACTACACAGATACGCAGTATTTT.

DNA for the CDR3: TGTGCCAGCTCACGGGGCGGGACCTCGGATACGCAGTATTTT. Amino acid sequence: CASSRGGTSDTQYF. This rearrangement joins TRBV7-2 to TRBJ2-3, with a possible D match to TRBD2 (6 bases). The CDR3 consists of 14 residues. Trimming took off 8 bases at V and 6 bases at J, with 18 bases between the two ends. Per germline, CDR1 SGHTA and CDR2 FQGNSA. The full variable domain, its missing parts supplied by reference TRBV7-2 and TRBJ2-3, is GAGVSQSPSNKVTEKGKDVELRCDPISGHTALYWYRQSLGQGLEFLIYFQGNSAPDKSGLPSDRFSAERTGGSVSTLTIQRTQQEDSAVYLCASSRGGTSDTQYFGPGTRLTVL.

This chain links TRBV7-9 with TRBJ2-7; TRBD2 aligns across 13 bases. Trimming took 6 bases from V and 2 from J; bases not matched to a gene: 7. Germline V lookup: CDR1 SEHNR, CDR2 FQNEAQ (reference sequence). The CDR3 has 16 residues. The CDR3, as DNA: TGTGCCAGCAGACCGGGACTAGCGGGAAACGCCTACGAGCAGTACTTC. Encoded protein: CASRPGLAGNAYEQYF.

This clone was counted between two and nine times. The genes are TRBV12-2 and TRBJ1-2. TRBV12-2 is a known pseudogene. The CDR3 loop spans 15 amino acids. The CDR3 DNA reads TGTGCAAGTCGCTTAGGGGGGGAAACGAACTATGGCTACACCTTC. It codes for CASRLGGETNYGYTF.

This rearrangement joins TRBV7-9 to TRBJ2-5; D unclear. With 5 bases removed from V and 2 bases from J, the gap between germline ends came to 12 bases. Per germline, CDR1 SEHNR and CDR2 FQNEAQ (reference sequence). This CDR3 is built from 14 residues. The CDR3 bases are TGTGCCAGCAGCCGCACATCAATTCAAGAGACCCAGTACTTC. Residues: CASSRTSIQETQYF.

CDR3 coding DNA: TGTGCCAGCAGTTACTTGAGGGGGGGGGATTCACCCCTCCACTTT. Residues: CASSYLRGGDSPLHF. The V gene is TRBV6-6, the J gene TRBJ1-6, with D perhaps matching TRBD1 (6 bases). The V gene's germline CDR1 is MNHNY and CDR2 SVGAGI (reference sequence). V lost 1 base and J lost 8, with 12 bases in between. This CDR3 contains 15 residues.

This clone is a singleton in its sample. The gene calls are TRBV28 and TRBJ2-1; a possible D gene is TRBD1 (6 bases). The CDR3 spans 16 residues. Looked up from germline, CDR1 is MDHEN and CDR2 is SYDVKM. The V and J ends lost 4 bases and 4 bases respectively, with 17 bases between them. The chain's CDR3 is CASSSPRDIRYNEQFF. The DNA of the CDR3 is TGTGCCAGCAGTTCCCCTCGGGACATTCGGTACAATGAGCAGTTCTTC.

This rearrangement joins TRBV9 to TRBJ2-5; D is unclear. V was pared by 4 bases and J by 1 base, with 20 bases between. The length of the CDR3 is 17 residues. CDR1 is SGDLS, CDR2 YYNGEE, per germline. The CDR3: CASSLYRGEDVQETQYF. For the CDR3, the DNA is TGTGCCAGCAGCCTTTACCGTGGAGAAGACGTCCAAGAGACCCAGTACTTC.

This chain uses TRBV28 with TRBJ2-6, with a possible D match to TRBD1 (6 bases). The length of the CDR3 is 18 residues. Trimming stripped 1 base from V and 0 bases from J, with 13 bases between. Germline V gene lookup returns CDR1 MDHEN and CDR2 SYDVKM. Here the CDR3 DNA reads TGTGCCAGCAGTTTATTCGGCAGGGGAACCTCTGGGGCCAACGTCCTGACTTTC. Protein sequence: CASSLFGRGTSGANVLTF. The full variable domain, with the rest looked up from reference TRBV28 and TRBJ2-6, is DVKVTQSSRYLVKRTGEKVFLECVQDMDHENMFWYRQDPGLGLRLIYFSYDVKMKEKGDIPEGYSVSREKKERFSLILESASTNQTSMYLCASSLFGRGTSGANVLTFGAGSRLTVL.

The chain employs TRBV11-2 and TRBJ1-1; 7 bases agree with TRBD1. V shed 4 bases and J 1 base; nucleotides not matched to a gene: 3. The CDR3 is 14 amino acids. CDR1 and CDR2 (germline): SGHAT, FQNNGV. CDR3 protein: CASSYRGANTEAFF. The CDR3 DNA is TGTGCCAGCAGCTACAGGGGAGCGAACACTGAAGCTTTCTTT.

The chain is built from TRBV5-4 and TRBJ2-7, with TRBD2 identical over 8 bases. V was clipped by 5 bases and J by 4 bases; unmatched bases: 8. Per germline, CDR1 SGHNT and CDR2 YYREEE (reference sequence). This CDR3 comprises 14 residues. CDR3 region: CASSAGGAKYEQYF. The CDR3 DNA reads as TGTGCCAGCAGTGCGGGGGGCGCTAAGTACGAGCAGTACTTC.

With regard to this clone: An end of the junction differs from the germline gene, which may be a read error. The chain has TRBV7-6 and TRBJ2-3; D is unresolved. This CDR3 has 12 residues. CDR1 is SGHVS and CDR2 is FNYEAQ in the germline V gene. As DNA, the CDR3 is TGTGCCAGCAGCTCCCGCTTCGATACGCGGTATTTT. Residues: CASSSRFDTRYF. Drawing the rest from reference TRBV7-6 and TRBJ2-3, the complete variable domain is GAGVSQSPRYKVTKRGQDVALRCDPISGHVSLYWYRQALGQGPEFLTYFNYEAQQDKSGLPNDRFSAERPEGSISTLTIQRTEQRDSAMYRCASSSRFDTRYFGPGTRLTVL.

This clone was observed a few times. The chain couples TRBV2 to TRBJ2-3; possibly TRBD2 for D (6 bases). The length of the CDR3 is 14 residues. V lost 6 bases and J 5 bases, leaving 15 bases between the germline ends. Germline V gives CDR1 SNHLY, CDR2 FYNNEI. The CDR3 sequence is CASRTLPGEDTQYF. Here the CDR3 DNA reads TGTGCCAGCAGGACCCTTCCGGGAGAAGATACGCAGTATTTT.

The rearrangement uses TRBV2 and TRBJ1-5; 7 bases match TRBD1. V was pared by 6 bases and J by 4 bases, with 12 bases of the junction left unmatched. Germline V lookup: CDR1 SNHLY, CDR2 FYNNEI. This CDR3 contains 16 residues. DNA of the CDR3: TGTGCCAGCAGGACCTGGGGTGGCAGGGGGAATCAGCCCCAGCATTTT. Protein: CASRTWGGRGNQPQHF. Complete variable domain (other parts from reference TRBV2 and TRBJ1-5): EPEVTQTPSHQVTQMGQEVILRCVPISNHLYFYWYRQILGQKVEFLVSFYNNEISEKSEIFDDQFSVERPDGSNFTLKIRSTKLEDSAMYFCASRTWGGRGNQPQHFGDGTRLSIL.

The V gene is TRBV7-9, the J gene TRBJ1-1, with 8 nucleotides matching TRBD1. This CDR3 is 13 amino acids long. The ends lost 5 bases at V and 4 bases at J; junction bases unmatched: 3. CDR1 is SEHNR and CDR2 is FQNEAQ in the germline V gene (reference sequence). This CDR3 reads CASSPTGGTEAFF. CDR3 in DNA: TGTGCCAGCAGCCCCACAGGGGGCACTGAAGCTTTCTTT. The whole variable domain, remainder taken from reference TRBV7-9 and TRBJ1-1, is DTGVSQNPRHKITKRGQNVTFRCDPISEHNRLYWYRQTLGQGPEFLTYFQNEAQLEKSRLLSDRFSAERPKGSFSTLEIQRTEQGDSAMYLCASSPTGGTEAFFGQGTRLTVV.

This rearrangement joins TRBV19 to TRBJ1-5; no clear D. Germline V gene sequence: CDR1 LNHDA, CDR2 SQIVND (reference sequence). V was cut by 5 bases and J by 1 base, with 15 bases left in between. The length of the CDR3 is 16 residues. The CDR3 sequence is CASSLGPQASNQPQHF. The CDR3 region has the DNA TGTGCCAGTAGTTTAGGGCCTCAGGCAAGCAATCAGCCCCAGCATTTT. Together with reference TRBV19 and TRBJ1-5, the CDR3 gives the full variable domain: DGGITQSPKYLFRKEGQNVTLSCEQNLNHDAMYWYRQDPGQGLRLIYYSQIVNDFQKGDIAEGYSVSREKKESFPLTVTSAQKNPTAFYLCASSLGPQASNQPQHFGDGTRLSIL.

V is TRBV4-2 and J is TRBJ2-1, with TRBD2 as a possible D gene (6 bases). V gave up 0 bases and J gave up 0 bases, with 9 bases separating them. The germline V gene has CDR1 LGHNA and CDR2 YNFKEQ. This CDR3 has 16 residues. CDR3 bases: TGTGCCAGCAGCCAAGAGACTAGTCCCTCCTACAATGAGCAGTTCTTC. Protein sequence: CASSQETSPSYNEQFF.

This clone was seen once. The V and J genes are TRBV5-6 and TRBJ1-5; 8 bases map to TRBD1. CDR3 size: 14 residues. The V and J ends lost 1 base and 5 bases, in that order; junction bases with no gene match: 2. The V gene's germline CDR1 is SGHDT and CDR2 YYEEEE. The CDR3 DNA is TGTGCCAGCAGCTTGTCACAGGGGGATCAGCCCCAGCATTTT. Amino acid sequence: CASSLSQGDQPQHF.

This clone was counted once. This rearrangement joins TRBV6-5 to TRBJ2-3; a possible D gene is TRBD1 (6 bases). V lost 6 bases and J lost 2, with 15 bases in between. The CDR3 totals 15 residues. The germline V gene encodes CDR1 MNHEY and CDR2 SVGAGI. The CDR3, as DNA: TGTGCCAGCAGGCCGACAGGTGGAATCACAGATACGCAGTATTTT. Its protein product is CASRPTGGITDTQYF.

The chain links TRBV18 to TRBJ1-1, with D maybe TRBD1 (6 bases). The CDR3 runs 15 residues. Germline CDR1 reads KGHSH; CDR2 reads LQKENI. Trimming removed 3 bases at V and 0 bases at J, with 11 bases between. CDR3 residues: CASSPDSDMNTEAFF. The DNA for the CDR3 is TGTGCCAGCTCACCGGACAGCGACATGAACACTGAAGCTTTCTTT.

The genes are TRBV7-2 and TRBJ2-7, with D possibly matching TRBD2 (5 bases). CDR3 size: 17 residues. Per the germline V gene, CDR1 is SGHTA and CDR2 is FQGNSA. V shed 3 bases and J shed 2 bases, with 20 bases lying between them. The CDR3 nucleotides are TGTGCCAGCAGCTTCACTAGGCAATCTGACATCGCCTACGAGCAGTACTTC. This encodes CASSFTRQSDIAYEQYF.

The rearrangement links TRBV30 to TRBJ1-1; 9 positions match TRBD1. There are 14 residues in the CDR3. The V gene end was trimmed by 5 bases and the J gene end by 5 bases; junction bases not matched to a gene: 9. The V gene's germline CDR1 is GTSNPN and CDR2 SVGIG (reference sequence). The CDR3 DNA sequence: TGTGCCTGGCAACCGGGACAGGGATGGACTGAAGCTTTCTTT. Translating gives CAWQPGQGWTEAFF.